What follows are 24 T cell receptor beta chains derived from one specimen sequenced in a study of blood T cells in healthy people across ages. A J-beta primer mix and a sample-barcoded 5' primer were used in a second PCR of about 7 to 12 cycles. TCRdb processed the 5' RACE reads anew with MiXCR; each CDR3 protein has one entry. The sample lists 590,000 or so distinct CDR3 sequences; less than 35% were seen once. The sample taken for sequencing was blood. The receptors were sampled from a woman of 80 years or more in good health.

Many counts were recorded for this clonotype. This chain links TRBV3-1 with TRBJ2-5, with no clear D. Trimming cost V 4 bases and J 5 bases, with 17 bases left between them. There are 15 residues in the CDR3. Germline V gives CDR1 LGHDT, CDR2 YNNKEL (reference sequence). The CDR3, as DNA: TGTGCCAGCAGCCCCGCCGCGGCAGAATGGGAGACCCAGTACTTC. Translating it yields CASSPAAAEWETQYF.

Comments on this clonotype: The conserved final phenylalanine or tryptophan is absent from the CDR3, which likely points to a read error. The genes are TRBV12-3 or TRBV12-4 and TRBJ2-7; D call uncertain. The V end was cut by 2 bases, the J end by 2 bases, with 7 bases between. The CDR3 sequence is 13 residues long. CDR3 residues: CASSLSGAYEQYI. CDR3 nucleotide sequence: TGTGCCAGCAGTTTAAGTGGGGCCTACGAGCAGTACATC.

The sample holds many counts of this clonotype. The V call is TRBV7-9, the J call TRBJ1-2, with 9 bases matching TRBD1. The length of the CDR3 is 14 residues. Germline values: CDR1 SEHNR, CDR2 FQNEAQ (reference sequence). V gave up 1 base and J gave up 4 bases; unmatched junction bases: 1. This chain's CDR3 is CASSLGDRAYGYTF. CDR3 DNA sequence: TGTGCCAGCAGCTTAGGGGACAGGGCCTATGGCTACACCTTC.

The table lists this clonotype with many counts. The chain carries TRBV6-6 and TRBJ2-3; D is ambiguous. V lost 2 bases and J 6 bases, leaving 18 bases between the germline ends. The CDR3 length is 16 residues. The germline V gene has CDR1 MNHNY and CDR2 SVGAGI (reference sequence). DNA for the CDR3: TGTGCCAGCAGTTACGGGTCGAAAGGGCCCCTCGATACGCAGTATTTT. Its translation: CASSYGSKGPLDTQYF.

This clonotype was counted at least ten times. This rearrangement joins TRBV5-6 to TRBJ1-2; a weak D match, TRBD1 (6 bases). The CDR3 has 16 amino acids. CDR1 SGHDT and CDR2 YYEEEE come from the germline V gene. With 4 bases removed from V and 4 bases from J, the gap between germline ends came to 20 bases. CDR3 sequence: CASSHDRQGIPYGYTF. The CDR3 DNA follows: TGTGCCAGCAGCCATGACAGGCAGGGGATACCCTATGGCTACACCTTC.

This clonotype was picked up many times. The chain links TRBV4-1 to TRBJ2-7, with 7 bases aligning to TRBD1. CDR1 is MGHRA and CDR2 is YSYEKL in the germline V gene. After removal of 1 base from V and 3 bases from J, the junction contained 9 bases not matched to a gene. CDR3 length: 16 amino acids. The CDR3: CASSQAPRDSIYEQYF. The CDR3 region has the DNA TGCGCCAGCAGCCAAGCGCCCCGGGACAGTATCTACGAGCAGTACTTC.

This clonotype turned up a few times. This chain links TRBV2 with TRBJ2-2, with D possibly matching TRBD1 (5 bases). Trimming removed 3 bases from V and 3 bases from J, with 11 bases in between. CDR3 length equals 15 residues. The germline V gene encodes CDR1 SNHLY and CDR2 FYNNEI. The CDR3 DNA follows: TGTGCCAGCAGTGAGGCAGGGTCCTACACCGGGGAGCTGTTTTTT. This translates into CASSEAGSYTGELFF.

CDR3 sequence reads: CSAPGTGSTDTQYF. The CDR3 DNA sequence: TGCAGTGCCCCCGGGACAGGCAGCACAGATACGCAGTATTTT. The rearrangement uses TRBV20-1 and TRBJ2-3; 8 bases match TRBD1. The CDR3 totals 14 residues. Trimming at V came to 6 bases and at J to 0 bases, leaving 5 bases not matched to a gene. Germline V gene lookup returns CDR1 DFQATT and CDR2 SNEGSKA (reference sequence).

This clonotype has ten or more counts. The chain has TRBV5-1 and TRBJ2-3; 9 bases agree with TRBD2. V was clipped by 1 base and J by 2 bases; unmatched bases: 8. Per germline, CDR1 SGHRS and CDR2 YFSETQ. The CDR3 has 17 amino acids. The CDR3, as DNA: TGCGCCAGCAGCTTGCCGAGACTAGCGGCGGCCACAGATACGCAGTATTTT. It specifies CASSLPRLAAATDTQYF.

With regard to this clonotype: A junction end diverges from the germline sequence, so it may reflect a read error. V usage is TRBV5-1 and J usage is TRBJ2-1; a weak D match, TRBD1 (6 bases). From germline, CDR1 is SGHRS and CDR2 YFSETQ. This CDR3 has 17 amino acids. The CDR3 coding sequence is TGCGCCAGCAGTACCCGACCCCGAGGGGGTTCCTGCAATGAGCAGTTCTTC. Amino acid sequence: CASSTRPRGGSCNEQFF.

Ten or more counts support this clonotype. The chain recombines TRBV20-1 with TRBJ2-7; D gene unclear. The germline V and J ends were trimmed by 7 bases and 0 bases, with 22 bases remaining between them. The germline V gene has CDR1 DFQATT and CDR2 SNEGSKA (reference sequence). The length of the CDR3 is 16 residues. This CDR3 is CSVRAQRLGTSYEQYF. As DNA, the CDR3 is TGCAGTGTTCGTGCTCAGAGGCTCGGTACCTCCTACGAGCAGTACTTC.

The chain carries TRBV24-1 and TRBJ1-2; no reliable D call. The CDR3 runs 13 residues. CDR1 KGHDR and CDR2 SFDVKD come from the germline V gene. V was shortened by 4 bases and J by 7 bases, with 12 bases between the two germline ends. CDR3 sequence (DNA): TGTGCCACCAGTGACCCGGTAGACACTGGCTACACCTTC. Translated, it gives CATSDPVDTGYTF.

Worth noting for this clonotype: This clone may be a read error of a much larger clone one base away. No conserved phenylalanine or tryptophan ends this CDR3, so it is likely a read error. CDR3 sequence reads: CASSLDPGVADTQYL. The CDR3 coding sequence is TGTGCCAGCAGCTTAGACCCGGGGGTGGCAGATACGCAGTATTTG. The chain is built from TRBV5-6 and TRBJ2-3, with TRBD2 as a possible D gene (6 bases). V was shortened by 2 bases and J by 4 bases, with 14 bases between the two germline ends. Germline CDR1 SGHDT, CDR2 YYEEEE. CDR3 size: 15 residues.

There are many counts of this clonotype. V is TRBV20-1 and J is TRBJ1-6; 10 bases align to TRBD1. The CDR3 sequence is 14 residues long. V lost 3 bases to trimming and J lost 14 bases; unmatched junction nucleotides: 10. Looked up from germline, CDR1 is DFQATT and CDR2 is SNEGSKA (reference sequence). This CDR3 reads CSASEDRGRDTLHF. The CDR3 DNA follows: TGCAGTGCTAGCGAAGACAGGGGGCGAGACACCCTCCACTTT.

The chain joins TRBV7-9 to TRBJ2-5; tentatively, D is TRBD1 (5 bases). Germline V CDR1 and CDR2: SEHNR, FQNEAQ (reference sequence). The CDR3 has 13 residues. V gave up 8 bases and J gave up 11 bases, with 21 bases separating them. The DNA for the CDR3 is TGTGCCAGCGGCTGGTCCGACAGTAATGAGCAGTACTTC. It specifies CASGWSDSNEQYF. The whole variable domain, remainder taken from reference TRBV7-9 and TRBJ2-5, is DTGVSQNPRHKITKRGQNVTFRCDPISEHNRLYWYRQTLGQGPEFLTYFQNEAQLEKSRLLSDRFSAERPKGSFSTLEIQRTEQGDSAMYLCASGWSDSNEQYFGPGTRLLVL.

V gene TRBV20-1 combines with J gene TRBJ1-5; 10 bases match TRBD1. Germline loops: CDR1 DFQATT, CDR2 SNEGSKA (reference sequence). Trimming cost V 1 base and J 2 bases; bases outside gene matches: 11. This CDR3 is built from 18 residues. CDR3 sequence: CSARVVTGGLGGNQPQHF. The CDR3 nucleotides are TGCAGTGCTAGAGTAGTGACAGGGGGCTTGGGGGGCAATCAGCCCCAGCATTTT.

The chain recombines TRBV7-3 with TRBJ2-5; a possible D gene is TRBD2 (7 bases). V was shortened by 2 bases and J by 1 base, with 14 bases between the two germline ends. CDR1 SGHTA and CDR2 FQGTGA come from the germline V gene. The CDR3 contains 16 residues. This CDR3 reads CASSLVGRGPQETQYF. The CDR3 region has the DNA TGTGCCAGCAGCTTAGTAGGGCGGGGGCCCCAAGAGACCCAGTACTTC.

Turning to this clonotype: The junction departs from germline at one end; a sequencing error may be responsible. The chain couples TRBV24-1 to TRBJ2-1; TRBD2 aligns across 15 bases. CDR3 length: 18 residues. Germline V gives CDR1 KGHDR, CDR2 SFDVKD. Written as DNA, the CDR3 is TGTGCCACCAGTGATCGGGGACTAGCGGGGGGAAACTACAATGGGCAGTTCTTC. This codes for CATSDRGLAGGNYNGQFF.

As for this clonotype: A much larger clonotype is one base distant, so this may be a read error. The V gene is TRBV6-1, the J gene TRBJ2-5; 7 positions match TRBD1. Trimming removed 5 bases from V and 4 bases from J; junction bases left unmatched: 13. This CDR3 region has 16 residues. The germline CDR1 and CDR2 sequences are MNHNS and SASEGT. For the CDR3, the DNA is TGTGCCAGCAGTAGGGAAGGGGGCTATACCAGAGAGACCCAGTACTTC. It yields the protein CASSREGGYTRETQYF.

This clonotype was counted between two and nine times. Germline and junction disagree at one end, which may indicate a read error. The rearrangement uses TRBV12-3 or TRBV12-4 and TRBJ2-7; 7 bases map to TRBD1. CDR3 length: 12 amino acids. CDR3 loop: CVSRGTDNEQYF. The CDR3 nucleotides are TGTGTCAGCAGGGGGACGGACAATGAGCAGTACTTT.

This clonotype was seen ten or more times. The chain combines TRBV20-1 with TRBJ2-7; TRBD1 might be the D (6 bases). The germline V gene has CDR1 DFQATT and CDR2 SNEGSKA (reference sequence). Deletions cut 0 bases from V and 0 bases from J, with 15 bases between. The CDR3 sequence is 16 residues long. CDR3 sequence (DNA): TGCAGTGCTAGAGACCAGGTCACAGGGAGCTCCTACGAGCAGTACTTC. This gives the protein CSARDQVTGSSYEQYF.

About this clonotype: A single base separates this from a much larger clone, so it may be a read error. The chain employs TRBV12-3 or TRBV12-4 and TRBJ2-7, with D tentatively TRBD1 or TRBD2 (5 bases each). This CDR3 contains 15 residues. V lost 5 bases, J lost 0 bases, and 14 bases lay in between. The CDR3 DNA follows: TGTGCCAGCAGTCCATGGGGACGTCTCTCCTACGAGCAGTACTTC. Amino acid sequence: CASSPWGRLSYEQYF.

The chain employs TRBV29-1 and TRBJ2-5; 8 bases align to TRBD2. CDR3 length equals 14 residues. Germline V gives CDR1 SQVTM, CDR2 ANQGSEA. Germline trimming cut 0 bases from V and 5 bases from J; bases unmatched to any gene: 5. CDR3 in DNA: TGCAGCGTTGAAGATCGCAGCGGGAGTGAGACCCAGTACTTC. This codes for CSVEDRSGSETQYF.

This chain connects TRBV10-3 to TRBJ2-7; 8 bases map to TRBD2. V gave up 10 bases and J gave up 7 bases; unmatched junction bases: 12. Per germline, CDR1 ENHRY and CDR2 SYGVKD. This CDR3 spans 13 amino acids. CDR3 nucleotides: TGTGCCAGCAGCTTTCGGGGGGGCGGGGAGCAGTACTTC. Amino acid sequence: CASSFRGGGEQYF.